A single sample is the source of the 10 T cell receptor beta chains below, sequenced in a study of OX40 agonist ivuxolimab in advanced cancers. TCRdb's table, derived via immunoSEQ multiplex PCR, lists solely in-frame clones and lacks some. This sample has roughly 46,000 clones, with about 91% found just once. The sample here was CD4+ or CD8+ T cells sorted from blood, taken in a trial of the OX40 agonist ivuxolimab. The source is an adult with an advanced solid tumor such as melanoma, head and neck, liver or kidney cancer.

The chain is built from TRBV27 and TRBJ2-7; 8 bases align to TRBD2. With V trimmed by 2 bases and J by 3 bases, 6 bases remained unmatched. This CDR3 is 15 amino acids long. CDR1 is MNHEY, CDR2 SMNVEV, per germline (reference sequence). The CDR3 loop reads CASSLVGTSGYEQYF. The CDR3 DNA reads TGTGCCAGCAGTTTAGTCGGGACTAGTGGCTACGAGCAGTACTTC.

The rearrangement uses TRBV27 and TRBJ2-1; D unresolved. This CDR3 has 14 amino acids. Germline values: CDR1 MNHEY, CDR2 SMNVEV (reference sequence). V lost 4 bases and J lost 0, with 7 bases in between. The CDR3 spells CASSSLSSYNEQFF. CDR3 DNA: TGTGCCAGCAGTTCGCTCAGCTCCTACAATGAGCAGTTCTTC.

This chain uses TRBV5-5 with TRBJ2-7, with 7 nucleotides matching TRBD1. CDR3 size: 14 residues. Germline-derived CDR1 and CDR2 are SGHKS and YYEKEE (reference sequence). V was pared by 4 bases and J by 1 base, with 5 bases of the junction left unmatched. For the CDR3, the DNA is TGTGCCAGCAGCCAAGCACAGGGGTCCTACGAGCAGTACTTC. Its translation: CASSQAQGSYEQYF.

The genes are TRBV5-6 and TRBJ2-1, with 8 bases identical to TRBD1. There are 15 residues in the CDR3. The ends lost 0 bases at V and 7 bases at J; junction bases unmatched: 6. Germline values: CDR1 SGHDT, CDR2 YYEEEE. The CDR3: CASSLAGGMMNEQFF. The CDR3 region has the DNA TGTGCCAGCAGCTTGGCAGGGGGCATGATGAATGAGCAGTTCTTC.

This clone appeared once. The rearrangement joins TRBV2 to TRBJ2-4; TRBD1 agrees at 10 bases. V dropped 6 bases and J dropped 6; count of bases not matched to a gene: 8. Germline CDR1 is SNHLY and CDR2 is FYNNEI. The CDR3 has 15 amino acids. Written as DNA, the CDR3 is TGTGCCAGCAGACCCGGGACAGGGGAGGGAAACATTCAGTACTTC. Residues: CASRPGTGEGNIQYF.

This clone was detected once. The rearrangement uses TRBV30 and TRBJ1-4; 7 bases are shared with TRBD1. Germline V CDR1 and CDR2: GTSNPN, SVGIG (reference sequence). CDR3 size: 16 residues. The J segment lost 5 bases and the V segment lost 1 base, leaving 10 bases of the junction unmatched. CDR3 coding DNA: TGTGCCTGGAGTGGGACAGGCGGGGGGGGCAATGAAAAACTGTTTTTT. Encoded protein: CAWSGTGGGGNEKLFF.

The rearrangement joins TRBV5-1 to TRBJ2-1; 8 positions agree with TRBD2. CDR1 SGHRS and CDR2 YFSETQ come from the germline V gene. J was trimmed by 2 bases and V by 2 bases; bases with no gene match: 3. There are 15 residues in the CDR3. The CDR3 here is CASSLTGGAYNEQFF. The DNA of the CDR3 is TGCGCCAGCAGCTTAACCGGGGGGGCCTACAATGAGCAGTTCTTC.

This rearrangement joins TRBV5-6 to TRBJ2-5; no clear D gene. There are 13 residues in the CDR3. V dropped 3 bases and J dropped 5 bases, with 11 bases sitting between them. Germline loops: CDR1 SGHDT, CDR2 YYEEEE. CDR3 sequence reads: CASSSDPGETQYF. The CDR3 region has the DNA TGTGCCAGCAGCTCGGACCCCGGGGAGACCCAGTACTTC.

The CDR3 spells CATSLYGQPQHF. Written as DNA, the CDR3 is TGTGCCACCAGTCTGTATGGTCAGCCCCAGCATTTT. The chain recombines TRBV15 with TRBJ1-5; D gene uncertain. The V and J ends lost 6 bases and 6 bases respectively, with 9 bases between them. Per the germline V gene, CDR1 is LNHNV and CDR2 is YYDKDF (reference sequence). This CDR3 has 12 residues.

Here the CDR3 DNA reads TGCGCCAGCAGCCAAGAACCGGGGGCCCCCTCGGCTGAGCAGTTCTTC. Translation gives CASSQEPGAPSAEQFF. V gene TRBV4-3 combines with J gene TRBJ2-1, with D possibly being TRBD1 or TRBD2 (6 bases each). CDR1 is LGHNA, CDR2 YSLEER, per germline. Trimming removed 0 bases at V and 9 bases at J, with 18 bases between. This CDR3 contains 16 residues.